Listed below are T cell receptor beta chains from one sample, sequenced in a study of blood T cell repertoires in COVID-19. Some clones are missing from TCRdb's copy, which holds only in-frame ones; the method was immunoSEQ multiplex PCR. This table has approximately 84,000 clones, approximately 83% appearing once. Input material: peripheral blood. These receptors originate from a woman aged 80 or older with acute or convalescent COVID-19. Both conserved end residues are part of each CDR3. Each record gives: CDR3 protein, CDR3 DNA, clone size, D gene, J gene, V gene. D genes are given only for firm matches. Some rows mark clone size as missing; the rest say once, few, many or name a class of expanded clone.

CASSQDGTAYSNQPQHF,TGCGCCAGCAGCCAAGATGGGACAGCCTATAGCAATCAGCCCCAGCATTTT,many,TRBD1,TRBJ1-5,TRBV4-1
CASSPGQAPTYEQYF,TGTGCCAGCTCACCAGGCCAGGCCCCTACCTACGAGCAGTACTTC,-,-,TRBJ2-7,TRBV18
CASTKRGLAGGGDTQYF,TGTGCCAGCACCAAAAGAGGACTAGCGGGAGGTGGAGATACGCAGTATTTT,-,TRBD2,TRBJ2-3,TRBV27
CASSLTPGQSYEQYF,TGCGCCAGCAGCCTTACCCCTGGACAGTCCTACGAGCAGTACTTC,-,-,TRBJ2-7,TRBV5-1
CASSVSYRITDGYTF,TGTGCCAGCAGTGTATCCTACAGGATTACGGATGGCTACACCTTC,-,-,TRBJ1-2,TRBV28
CAISGLAAQETQYF,TGTGCCATCAGTGGGCTAGCGGCACAAGAGACCCAGTACTTC,-,TRBD2,TRBJ2-5,TRBV10-3
CASNERYSYNEQFF,TGTGCCAGTAACGAGCGGTACTCCTACAATGAGCAGTTCTTC,-,-,TRBJ2-1,TRBV19
CASSFSSANTGELFF,TGTGCCAGCAGCTTTAGCAGCGCGAACACCGGGGAGCTGTTTTTT,-,-,TRBJ2-2,TRBV7-2
CASSRTGEGYGYTF,TGTGCCAGCAGCCGGACAGGGGAGGGCTATGGCTACACCTTC,-,TRBD1,TRBJ1-2,TRBV7-9
CASSLQGRGNTIYF,TGCGCCAGCAGCTTACAGGGGAGGGGAAACACCATATATTTT,-,TRBD1,TRBJ1-3,TRBV5-1
CASRENPGTEPYNEQFF,TGTGCCAGCAGGGAGAATCCCGGGACAGAGCCTTACAATGAGCAGTTCTTC,-,TRBD1,TRBJ2-1,TRBV7-6
CAWSRGQGFEQYF,TGTGCCTGGAGTAGGGGACAGGGGTTTGAGCAGTACTTC,few,TRBD1,TRBJ2-7,TRBV30
CASSRGGALSGNEQFF,TGTGCCAGCAGCCGCGGGGGGGCCTTGTCGGGGAATGAGCAGTTCTTC,-,TRBD2,TRBJ2-1,TRBV7-2
CASSESAGAFYGYTF,TGTGCCAGCAGTGAGTCGGCAGGTGCGTTCTATGGCTACACCTTC,-,-,TRBJ1-2,TRBV2
CAWSVRRSSGNTIYF,TGTGCCTGGAGTGTCCGACGGAGCTCTGGAAACACCATATATTTT,-,-,TRBJ1-3,TRBV30
CASSRGQGIGELFF,TGCGCCAGCAGCCGCGGACAGGGGATCGGGGAGCTGTTTTTT,-,TRBD1,TRBJ2-2,TRBV5-1
CASGPGQVGWNEQFF,TGTGCTAGTGGTCCGGGACAGGTCGGTTGGAATGAGCAGTTCTTC,-,TRBD1,TRBJ2-1,TRBV12-5
CASRDGNYEQYF,TGTGCCAGCAGGGACGGGAACTACGAGCAGTACTTC,-,-,TRBJ2-7,TRBV12-3/TRBV12-4
CASSSGLAYQETQYF,TGTGCCAGCTCATCCGGACTAGCGTACCAAGAGACCCAGTACTTC,-,TRBD2,TRBJ2-5,TRBV18
CASSLVWREGLVGTQYF,TGCGCCAGCAGCTTGGTGTGGCGGGAGGGCCTTGTTGGGACCCAGTACTTC,-,TRBD2,TRBJ2-5,TRBV5-1
CASSSLADSIYEQYF,TGTGCCAGCAGCTCCTTAGCGGATTCGATCTACGAGCAGTACTTC,-,-,TRBJ2-7,TRBV5-6
CASSLAGGETQYF,TGTGCCAGCAGCTTAGCGGGAGGAGAGACCCAGTACTTC,-,-,TRBJ2-5,TRBV7-9
CASSLYRGSYEQYF,TGTGCCAGCAGCTTGTACCGGGGGAGCTACGAGCAGTACTTC,-,-,TRBJ2-7,TRBV5-5
CASSFQGFVHNEQFF,TGCGCCAGCAGCTTCCAGGGTTTTGTCCACAATGAGCAGTTCTTC,-,-,TRBJ2-1,TRBV5-1
CASSLTGTGGSNQPQHF,TGTGCCAGCAGCTTAACCGGGACAGGGGGTTCGAATCAGCCCCAGCATTTT,-,TRBD1,TRBJ1-5,TRBV5-5
CASSVGQGTYEQYF,TGCGCCAGCAGCGTAGGACAGGGAACCTACGAGCAGTACTTC,-,TRBD1,TRBJ2-7,TRBV5-1
CASSRVFEQYF,TGTGCCAGCAGTCGGGTATTCGAGCAGTACTTC,-,-,TRBJ2-7,TRBV2
CATSDVRTGNTIYF,TGTGCCACCAGTGATGTCAGAACTGGAAACACCATATATTTT,-,-,TRBJ1-3,TRBV24-1
CATGPSGRDNEQFF,TGTGCCACCGGTCCTAGCGGGAGGGATAATGAGCAGTTCTTC,-,TRBD2,TRBJ2-1,TRBV24-1
CAISEQAQILNQPQHF,TGTGCCATCAGTGAACAGGCCCAGATCCTAAATCAGCCCCAGCATTTT,-,-,TRBJ1-5,TRBV10-3
CASSLDAGVYEQYF,TGTGCCAGCAGCTTAGATGCAGGGGTCTACGAGCAGTACTTC,-,-,TRBJ2-7,TRBV7-9
CATSDLGTGNTDTQYF,TGTGCCACCAGTGATCTGGGGACAGGGAACACAGATACGCAGTATTTT,-,TRBD1,TRBJ2-3,TRBV24-1
CASSTDRGTNEKLFF,TGTGCCAGCAGTACCGACAGGGGAACTAATGAAAAACTGTTTTTT,-,TRBD1,TRBJ1-4,TRBV5-4
CSVTLLGPNYGYTF,TGCAGCGTGACCCTCTTGGGGCCTAACTATGGCTACACCTTC,-,-,TRBJ1-2,TRBV29-1
CASSPGTSVTYEQYF,TGTGCCAGCAGCCCCGGGACTAGCGTGACCTACGAGCAGTACTTC,-,TRBD2,TRBJ2-7,TRBV5-5
CASSPNDRGIGQYF,TGTGCCAGCTCACCTAATGACAGGGGGATCGGGCAGTACTTC,-,TRBD1,TRBJ2-7,TRBV18
CASSLWGSGGELFF,TGTGCCAGCAGCTTGTGGGGAAGCGGCGGGGAGCTGTTTTTT,-,-,TRBJ2-2,TRBV11-3